The 5 T cell receptor beta chains below come from one sample, sequenced in a study of blood T cells in healthy people across ages. Through a sample-barcoded 5' primer and a J-beta primer mix, a second PCR was run for roughly 6 to 12 cycles. Via MiXCR, TCRdb re-called the 5' RACE reads, giving one row per CDR3 protein. The repertoire consists of roughly 790,000 distinct CDR3 sequences, with roughly 44% occurring once and the leading ten covering around a fifth. The sequencing sample was made of blood. The origin of the receptors is a woman aged 55-69 years in good health.

Only a few counts were recorded for this clonotype. The chain has TRBV7-3 and TRBJ1-1, with TRBD1 matching over 8 bases. The V segment lost 4 bases and the J segment 1 base; nucleotides outside the gene matches: 5. The germline V gene encodes CDR1 SGHTA and CDR2 FQGTGA. This CDR3 contains 15 residues. CDR3 residues: CASSSVDRANTEAFF. For the CDR3, the DNA is TGTGCCAGCAGCTCTGTGGACAGGGCGAACACTGAAGCTTTCTTT.

The chain uses TRBV20-1 and TRBJ2-3, with 9 bases aligning to TRBD1. The CDR3 sequence is 15 residues long. Germline values: CDR1 DFQATT, CDR2 SNEGSKA (reference sequence). The J segment lost 8 bases and the V segment lost 2 bases, leaving 11 bases of the junction unmatched. CDR3 coding DNA: TGCAGTGCTAGAAGGACAGGGGACGAAGGGCGTACGCAGTATTTT. Translated, it gives CSARRTGDEGRTQYF.

The chain uses TRBV3-1 and TRBJ2-2, with 10 bases lining up with TRBD2. Germline V gene data show CDR1 as LGHDT and CDR2 as YNNKEL (reference sequence). CDR3 length: 14 amino acids. Trimming removed 5 bases from V and 3 bases from J; junction bases left unmatched: 0. The CDR3 DNA is TGTGCCAGCAGCACTAGCGGGGACACCGGGGAGCTGTTTTTT. Its translation is CASSTSGDTGELFF.

The gene calls are TRBV20-1 and TRBJ2-1; 7 nucleotides match TRBD1. Germline lookup yields CDR1 DFQATT and CDR2 SNEGSKA (reference sequence). The J segment lost 9 bases and the V segment lost 3 bases, leaving 8 bases of the junction unmatched. This CDR3 is 13 amino acids long. The CDR3 DNA sequence: TGCAGTGCTAGTATAGCAGGGGGTGGTGAGCAGTTCTTC. Translated: CSASIAGGGEQFF.

The chain employs TRBV20-1 and TRBJ1-4, with 7 bases aligning to TRBD1. The V and J ends lost 6 bases and 2 bases, in that order; junction bases with no gene match: 6. The CDR3 has 14 amino acids. The germline V gene has CDR1 DFQATT and CDR2 SNEGSKA (reference sequence). The CDR3 is CSAHHRGTNEKLFF. The DNA for the CDR3 is TGCAGTGCCCACCACAGGGGCACTAATGAAAAACTGTTTTTT.